This T cell receptor (beta chain) emerged from a study of blood T cell repertoires in COVID-19. Study overall: Material from acute and convalescent COVID-19 was sourced from the United States, Italy and Spain. T cells, B-cell-depleted T cells, or PBMCs provided the cDNA or gDNA that served as material.

This CDR3 spans 13 amino acids. V dropped 1 base and J dropped 4 bases, with 6 bases sitting between them. CDR1 and CDR2 (germline): KGHDR, SFDVKD. Methods used by the authors: Reference gene primer amplification in the assay estimated nucleated cell counts. Using immunoSEQ multiplex PCR, the repertoire was profiled, and TCRdb retains in-frame clones only, with some absent. V and J calls and clone size are copied from that table; D and trimming were computed from the DNA. This sample yields 150,000 or so clones, of which roughly 80% are seen a single time; 14% belongs to the top ten. Sequenced material: peripheral blood. This clonotype originated in a man between 18 and 35 years old with active or convalescent COVID-19. This sequence joins TRBV24-1 and TRBJ2-5; D might be TRBD1 (5 bases). This CDR3 is CATSDFRGETQYF. In DNA form, the CDR3 reads TGTGCCACCAGTGATTTTAGGGGAGAGACCCAGTACTTC.